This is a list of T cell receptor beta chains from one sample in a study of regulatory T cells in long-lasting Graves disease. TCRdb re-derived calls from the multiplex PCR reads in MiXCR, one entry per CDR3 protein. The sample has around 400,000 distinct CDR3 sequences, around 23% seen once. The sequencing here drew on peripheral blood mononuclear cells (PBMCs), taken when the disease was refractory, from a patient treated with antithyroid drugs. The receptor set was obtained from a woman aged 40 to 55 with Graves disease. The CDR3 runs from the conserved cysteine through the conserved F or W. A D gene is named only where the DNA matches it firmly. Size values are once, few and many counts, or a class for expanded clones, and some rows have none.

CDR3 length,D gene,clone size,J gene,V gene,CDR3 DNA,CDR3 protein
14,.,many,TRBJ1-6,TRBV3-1,TGTGCCACTACGGACGGCTCCTATAATTCACCCCTCCACTTT,CATTDGSYNSPLHF
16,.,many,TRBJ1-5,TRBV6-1,TGTGCCAGCACCCTGGCTGGGGGTGCAGGCAATCAGCCCCAGCATTTT,CASTLAGGAGNQPQHF
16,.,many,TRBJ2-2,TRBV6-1,TGTGCCAGCAGAAGATGGACTAACTCGAACACCGGGGAGCTGTTTTTT,CASRRWTNSNTGELFF
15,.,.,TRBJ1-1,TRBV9,TGTGCCAGCAGCGAACAGGTTTCCATGAACACTGAAGCTTTCTTT,CASSEQVSMNTEAFF
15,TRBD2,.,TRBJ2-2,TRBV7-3,TGTGCCAGCAGCTCATCTAGCGGGAGGGCCGGGGAGCTGTTTTTT,CASSSSSGRAGELFF
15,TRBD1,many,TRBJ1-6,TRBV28,TGTGCCAGCAGTCCCACCCAGGGGGCGCGGTCACCCCTCCACTTT,CASSPTQGARSPLHF
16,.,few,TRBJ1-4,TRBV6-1,TGTGCCAGCGTCGGTCGGGGGGACATAACTAATGAAAAACTGTTTTTT,CASVGRGDITNEKLFF
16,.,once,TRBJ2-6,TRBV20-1,TGCAGTGCTAGAGATATGGCGGCCGCCGGGGCCAACGTCCTGACTTTC,CSARDMAAAGANVLTF
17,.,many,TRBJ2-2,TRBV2,TGTGCCAGCAGTGGGAATGACAGGCATCGAGTTATTGGGGAGCTGTTTTTT,CASSGNDRHRVIGELFF
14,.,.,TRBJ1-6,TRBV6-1,TGTGCCAGCAGCCAGTGGGGCGGGGGTTCACCCCTCCACTTT,CASSQWGGGSPLHF
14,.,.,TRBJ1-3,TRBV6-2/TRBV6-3,TGTGCCAGCAGGACTACAGGACGCCGGGACACCATATATTTT,CASRTTGRRDTIYF
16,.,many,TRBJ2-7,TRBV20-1,TGCAGTGCGCCGAGGATAGGGGGGCGCAGGAGATACGAGCAGTACTTC,CSAPRIGGRRRYEQYF
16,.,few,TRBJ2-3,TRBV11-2,TGTGCCAGCAGACCGGGGAATTCACTTAGCACAGATACGCAGTATTTT,CASRPGNSLSTDTQYF
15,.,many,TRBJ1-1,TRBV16,TGTGCCAGCAGCCCCTCCCTTCGGCGGGACACTGAAGCTTTCTTT,CASSPSLRRDTEAFF
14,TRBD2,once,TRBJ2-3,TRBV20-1,TGCAGTGCTCCCCGACTAGCGCTTACAGATACGCAGTATTTT,CSAPRLALTDTQYF
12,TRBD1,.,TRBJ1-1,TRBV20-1,TGCAGGACGGCCAGGGGGGACACTGAAGCTTTCTTT,CRTARGDTEAFF
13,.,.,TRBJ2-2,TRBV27,TGTGCCAGCAGTTTAGGGGAAAACGGGGAGCTGTTTTTT,CASSLGENGELFF
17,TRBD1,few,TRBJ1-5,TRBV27,TGTGCCAGCAGTTTATATCCCGGACAGGGGCTAAATCAGCCCCAGCATTTT,CASSLYPGQGLNQPQHF
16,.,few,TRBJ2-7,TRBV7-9,TGTGCCAGCAGCTTTGGTCGCGGGCTGCGACTCGGCGAGCAGTACTTC,CASSFGRGLRLGEQYF
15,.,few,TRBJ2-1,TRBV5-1,TGCGCCAGCAGCTTCAGGGTGAGCTCCTACAATGAGCAGTTCTTC,CASSFRVSSYNEQFF
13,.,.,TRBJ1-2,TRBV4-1,TGCGCCAGCAGCCAAGTCTCAGGGAGTGGCTACACCTTC,CASSQVSGSGYTF
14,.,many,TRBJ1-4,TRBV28,TGTGCCAGCAGCAATAGACAGTCTAATGAAAAACTGTTTTTT,CASSNRQSNEKLFF
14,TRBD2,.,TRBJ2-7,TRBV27,TGTGCCAGCAGTCCGCTAGCGGGAGAGGACGAGCAGTACTTC,CASSPLAGEDEQYF
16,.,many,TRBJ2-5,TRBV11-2,TGTGCCAGCAGCTCCGACCCGGGACGGCCTGAAGAGACCCAGTACTTC,CASSSDPGRPEETQYF
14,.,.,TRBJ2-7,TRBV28,TGTGCCAGCAGCTCCACGACACGGCAACACGAGCAGTACTTC,CASSSTTRQHEQYF
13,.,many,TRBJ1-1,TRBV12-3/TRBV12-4,TGTGCCAGCAGTCCCCGGTCAAGGACTGAAGCTTTCTTT,CASSPRSRTEAFF
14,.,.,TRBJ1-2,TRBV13,TGTGCCAGCAGCTTAGGACAGACCTACTATGGCTACACCTTC,CASSLGQTYYGYTF
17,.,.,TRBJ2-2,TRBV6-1,TGTGCCAGCAGTGCCCTTCTAGGAGGAAGTGGACCCGGGGAGCTGTTTTTT,CASSALLGGSGPGELFF
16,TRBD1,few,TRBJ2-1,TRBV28,TGTGCCAGCAGCACAGGGGCAGGGGCCAGCTACAATGAGCAGTTCTTC,CASSTGAGASYNEQFF
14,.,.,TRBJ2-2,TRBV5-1,TGCGCCAGCAGCCGGCAAGGAGAGACCGGGGAGCTGTTTTTT,CASSRQGETGELFF
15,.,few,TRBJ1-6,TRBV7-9,TGTGCCAGCAGCGCCCCCGGAGCCAATAATTCACCCCTCCACTTT,CASSAPGANNSPLHF
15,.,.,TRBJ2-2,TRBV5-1,TGCGCCAGCAGCTCAGGGGTGGCGAACACCGGGGAGCTGTTTTTT,CASSSGVANTGELFF